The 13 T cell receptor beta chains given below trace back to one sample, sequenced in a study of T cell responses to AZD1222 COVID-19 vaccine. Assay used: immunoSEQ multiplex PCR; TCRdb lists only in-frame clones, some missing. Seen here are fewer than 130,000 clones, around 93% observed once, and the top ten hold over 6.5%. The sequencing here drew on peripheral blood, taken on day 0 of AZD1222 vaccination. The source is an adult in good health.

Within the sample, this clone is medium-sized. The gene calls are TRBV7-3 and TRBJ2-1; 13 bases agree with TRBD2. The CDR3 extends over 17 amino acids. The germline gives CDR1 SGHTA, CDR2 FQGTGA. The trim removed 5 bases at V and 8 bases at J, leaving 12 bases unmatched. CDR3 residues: CASSLRTSGGVADEQFF. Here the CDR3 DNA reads TGTGCCAGCAGCCTTCGGACTAGCGGGGGAGTAGCGGATGAGCAGTTCTTC.

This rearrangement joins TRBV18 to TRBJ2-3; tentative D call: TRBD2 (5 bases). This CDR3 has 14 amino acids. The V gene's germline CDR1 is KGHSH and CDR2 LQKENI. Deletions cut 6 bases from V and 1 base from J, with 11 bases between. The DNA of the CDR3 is TGTGCCAGCTCCTCCGGGGTCGGCACAGATACGCAGTATTTT. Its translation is CASSSGVGTDTQYF.

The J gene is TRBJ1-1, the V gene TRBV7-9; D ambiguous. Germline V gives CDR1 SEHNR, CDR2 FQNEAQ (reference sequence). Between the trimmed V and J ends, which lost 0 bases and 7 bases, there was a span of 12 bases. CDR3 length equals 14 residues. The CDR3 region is CASSLAGAVGEAFF. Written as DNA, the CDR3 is TGTGCCAGCAGCTTAGCGGGAGCCGTGGGTGAAGCTTTCTTT.

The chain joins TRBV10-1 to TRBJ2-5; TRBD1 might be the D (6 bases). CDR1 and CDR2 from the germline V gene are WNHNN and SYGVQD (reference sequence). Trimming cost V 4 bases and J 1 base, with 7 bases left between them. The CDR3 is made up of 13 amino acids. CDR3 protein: CASSGGGQETQYF. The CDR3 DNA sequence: TGCGCCAGCAGTGGAGGGGGCCAAGAGACCCAGTACTTC.

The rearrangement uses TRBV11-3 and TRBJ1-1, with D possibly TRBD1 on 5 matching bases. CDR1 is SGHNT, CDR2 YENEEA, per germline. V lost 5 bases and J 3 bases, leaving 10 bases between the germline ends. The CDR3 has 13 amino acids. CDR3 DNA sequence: TGTGCCAGCAGCCCTACCAGGGACACTGAAGCTTTCTTT. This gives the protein CASSPTRDTEAFF.

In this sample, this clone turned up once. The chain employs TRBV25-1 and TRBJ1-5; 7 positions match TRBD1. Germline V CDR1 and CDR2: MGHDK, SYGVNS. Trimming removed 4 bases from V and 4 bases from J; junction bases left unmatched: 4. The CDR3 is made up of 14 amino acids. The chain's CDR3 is CASSVTGRNQPQHF. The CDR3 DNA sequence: TGTGCCAGCAGTGTGACAGGGAGGAATCAGCCCCAGCATTTT.

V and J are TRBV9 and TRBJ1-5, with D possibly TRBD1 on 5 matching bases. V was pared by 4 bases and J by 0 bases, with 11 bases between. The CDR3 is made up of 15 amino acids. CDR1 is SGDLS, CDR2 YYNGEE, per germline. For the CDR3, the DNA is TGTGCCAGCAGCACGGGGGGAGCTAGCAATCAGCCCCAGCATTTT. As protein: CASSTGGASNQPQHF. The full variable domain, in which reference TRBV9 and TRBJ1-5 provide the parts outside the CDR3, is DSGVTQTPKHLITATGQRVTLRCSPRSGDLSVYWYQQSLDQGLQFLIQYYNGEERAKGNILERFSAQQFPDLHSELNLSSLELGDSALYFCASSTGGASNQPQHFGDGTRLSIL.

The CDR3 region is CASSLGQPFKQYF. The CDR3 bases are TGTGCCAGCAGCTTAGGGCAGCCGTTTAAGCAGTACTTC. The chain couples TRBV7-3 to TRBJ2-7; no clear D gene. The germline V gene encodes CDR1 SGHTA and CDR2 FQGTGA. This CDR3 region has 13 residues. The ends were cut back, 2 bases at V and 8 bases at J, with 13 bases in the middle.

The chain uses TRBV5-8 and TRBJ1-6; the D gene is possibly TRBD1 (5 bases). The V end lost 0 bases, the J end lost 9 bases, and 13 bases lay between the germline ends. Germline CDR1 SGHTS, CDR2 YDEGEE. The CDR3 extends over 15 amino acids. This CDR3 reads CASSLGPGIGSPLHF. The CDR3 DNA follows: TGTGCCAGCAGCTTGGGACCAGGGATAGGTTCACCCCTCCACTTT.

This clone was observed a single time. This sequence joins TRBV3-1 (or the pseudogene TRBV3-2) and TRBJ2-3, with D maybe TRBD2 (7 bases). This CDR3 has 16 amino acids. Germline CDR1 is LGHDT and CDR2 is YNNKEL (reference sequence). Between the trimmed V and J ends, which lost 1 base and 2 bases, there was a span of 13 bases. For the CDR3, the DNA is TGTGCCAGCAGCCAAGGGGGGCGGGGGCTCACAGATACGCAGTATTTT. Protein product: CASSQGGRGLTDTQYF.

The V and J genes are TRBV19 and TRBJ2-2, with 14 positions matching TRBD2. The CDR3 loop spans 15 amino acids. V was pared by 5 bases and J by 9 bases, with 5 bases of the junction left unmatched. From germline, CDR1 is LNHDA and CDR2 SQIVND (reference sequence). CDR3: CASSSGLAGDWELFF. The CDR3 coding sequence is TGTGCCAGTAGTTCGGGACTAGCGGGGGACTGGGAGCTGTTTTTT.

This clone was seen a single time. CDR3: CASTDTGNTGELFF. The CDR3 DNA sequence: TGTGCCAGCACCGACACTGGGAACACCGGGGAGCTGTTTTTT. The chain carries TRBV6-6 and TRBJ2-2, with D unresolved. CDR1 MNHNY and CDR2 SVGAGI come from the germline V gene (reference sequence). This CDR3 spans 14 amino acids. V was trimmed by 7 bases and J by 1 base, leaving 10 bases between them.

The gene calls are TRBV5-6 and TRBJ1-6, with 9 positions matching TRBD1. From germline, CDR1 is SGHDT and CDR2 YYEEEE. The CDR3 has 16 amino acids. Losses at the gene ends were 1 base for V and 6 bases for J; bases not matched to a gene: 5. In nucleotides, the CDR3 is TGTGCCAGCAGCTTGACGACAGGGGGTAGTAATTCACCCCTCCACTTT. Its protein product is CASSLTTGGSNSPLHF. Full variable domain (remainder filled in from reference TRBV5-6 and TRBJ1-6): DAGVTQSPTHLIKTRGQQVTLRCSPKSGHDTVSWYQQALGQGPQFIFQYYEEEERQRGNFPDRFSGHQFPNYSSELNVNALLLGDSALYLCASSLTTGGSNSPLHFGNGTRLTVT.